The 27 T cell receptor beta chains below come from one sample, sequenced in a study of blood T cell repertoires in COVID-19. Clones were read by immunoSEQ multiplex PCR, and TCRdb kept only the in-frame ones, dropping some. The sample has some 330,000 clones; around four fifths are singletons. The source material was PBMCs or T cells enriched from blood (not recorded which). These receptors came from a woman in her forties or fifties who had recovered from COVID-19.

V is TRBV11-2 and J is TRBJ1-1; TRBD1 might be the D (5 bases). Trimming took 4 bases from V and 3 from J, leaving 18 bases between them. The germline CDR1 and CDR2 sequences are SGHAT and FQNNGV. The CDR3 covers 16 residues. The CDR3 here is CASSSGLGVGHTEAFF. In DNA, the CDR3 is TGTGCCAGCAGCTCGGGTCTAGGAGTGGGGCACACTGAAGCTTTCTTT.

The chain is built from TRBV6-2 or TRBV6-3 and TRBJ1-5; D gene unclear. Germline V lookup: CDR1 MNHEY, CDR2 SVGEGT. The CDR3 length is 13 residues. V was cut by 2 bases and J by 5 bases, with 7 bases left in between. The CDR3 DNA reads as TGTGCCAGCAGTTACGGGCCCTATCAGCCCCAGCATTTT. It codes for CASSYGPYQPQHF.

The V call is TRBV11-3, the J call TRBJ1-2; D is possibly TRBD1 (6 bases). Trimming took off 8 bases at V and 2 bases at J, with 12 bases between the two ends. The CDR3 length is 13 residues. The germline gives CDR1 SGHNT, CDR2 YENEEA. CDR3 nucleotides: TGTGCCAGCGGGAAACAGGGAAACTATGGCTACACCTTC. This translates into CASGKQGNYGYTF.

The gene calls are TRBV11-2 and TRBJ2-5, with 8 bases aligning to TRBD2. This CDR3 is 14 amino acids long. Germline V gene lookup returns CDR1 SGHAT and CDR2 FQNNGV. V lost 5 bases, J lost 4 bases, and 6 bases stayed unmatched. Written as DNA, the CDR3 is TGTGCCAGCAGCCGGGGGGGGATCGCAGAGACCCAGTACTTC. It translates to CASSRGGIAETQYF.

This clone was counted a single time. This chain connects TRBV6-5 to TRBJ1-1; D unresolved. CDR3 length equals 15 residues. V lost 7 bases and J 5 bases, leaving 20 bases between the germline ends. Germline V gene sequence: CDR1 MNHEY, CDR2 SVGAGI. The CDR3 region is CASKELSASGTEAFF. The CDR3 DNA sequence: TGTGCCAGCAAGGAGTTGTCAGCATCGGGGACTGAAGCTTTCTTT.

The chain has TRBV19 and TRBJ2-7; TRBD2 might be the D (5 bases). This CDR3 comprises 14 residues. V shed 6 bases and J shed 7 bases, with 19 bases lying between them. From germline, CDR1 is LNHDA and CDR2 SQIVND (reference sequence). This CDR3 reads CASSPGLASGEQYF. The CDR3 DNA reads as TGTGCCAGTAGCCCAGGACTGGCCTCGGGGGAGCAGTACTTC.

The V call is TRBV13, the J call TRBJ1-5; D not certain. Germline V gene data show CDR1 as PRHDT and CDR2 as FYEKMQ (reference sequence). This CDR3 comprises 14 residues. V was trimmed by 7 bases and J by 6 bases, leaving 16 bases between them. CDR3 loop: CASIMRQDSQPQHF. The CDR3 region has the DNA TGTGCCAGCATTATGCGCCAAGATAGTCAGCCCCAGCATTTT.

The chain links TRBV3-1 (or the pseudogene TRBV3-2) to TRBJ2-6, with D possibly matching TRBD1 (5 bases). Deletions cut 0 bases from V and 1 base from J, with 13 bases between. The CDR3 covers 18 residues. Germline V gene sequence: CDR1 LGHDT, CDR2 YNNKEL (reference sequence). The CDR3 loop is CASSQDRDSLSGANVLTF. For the CDR3, the DNA is TGTGCCAGCAGCCAAGATCGCGACAGTCTTTCTGGGGCCAACGTCCTGACTTTC.

The chain joins TRBV9 to TRBJ2-7, with 9 bases fitting TRBD2. CDR3 length equals 15 residues. CDR1 SGDLS and CDR2 YYNGEE come from the germline V gene. The V and J ends lost 2 bases and 3 bases, in that order; junction bases with no gene match: 6. CDR3 protein: CASSVASGAHYEQYF. In nucleotides, the CDR3 is TGTGCCAGCAGCGTGGCTAGCGGGGCCCACTACGAGCAGTACTTC.

This chain connects TRBV29-1 to TRBJ1-2; D is undetermined. The CDR3 loop spans 11 amino acids. V was shortened by 1 base and J by 8 bases, with 8 bases between the two germline ends. Germline V gives CDR1 SQVTM, CDR2 ANQGSEA. DNA for the CDR3: TGCAGCGTTGAAGGAGGGCAGGGCTACACCTTC. It specifies CSVEGGQGYTF.

The CDR3 DNA follows: TGTGCCAGCAGCTTCTCGGGCGGGAGTCTGAATGAGCAGTTCTTC. Amino acids: CASSFSGGSLNEQFF. V and J are TRBV5-8 and TRBJ2-1, with TRBD2 identical over 7 bases. The CDR3 runs to 15 residues. CDR1 is SGHTS, CDR2 YDEGEE, per germline. With 2 bases clipped from V and 7 bases from J, the junction kept 9 bases outside the gene matches.

The chain uses TRBV7-2 and TRBJ2-3; 14 bases align to TRBD2. Germline V gives CDR1 SGHTA, CDR2 FQGNSA. The trim removed 4 bases at V and 6 bases at J, leaving 6 bases unmatched. The CDR3 has 16 amino acids. CDR3 nucleotides: TGTGCCAGCAGCTCCGGACTAGCGGGAGGTTTCGATACGCAGTATTTT. This codes for CASSSGLAGGFDTQYF.

This rearrangement joins TRBV19 to TRBJ1-1; maybe TRBD1 (6 bases). Trimming took off 0 bases at V and 7 bases at J, with 12 bases between the two ends. CDR1 and CDR2 from the germline V gene are LNHDA and SQIVND (reference sequence). The CDR3 totals 14 residues. In nucleotides, the CDR3 is TGTGCCAGTAGTATAGATAGGGGGAACGTTGAAGCTTTCTTT. This codes for CASSIDRGNVEAFF.

This sequence joins TRBV15 and TRBJ2-3; 9 bases fit TRBD1. Germline loops: CDR1 LNHNV, CDR2 YYDKDF (reference sequence). This CDR3 has 17 residues. V lost 3 bases, J lost 1 base, and 8 bases stayed unmatched. CDR3 sequence reads: CATSSPGTGIRTDTQYF. The CDR3 DNA follows: TGTGCCACCAGCAGCCCCGGGACAGGGATCCGCACAGATACGCAGTATTTT.

The J gene is TRBJ1-4, the V gene TRBV9; TRBD1 matches at 9 bases. The CDR3 totals 17 residues. The ends lost 0 bases at V and 7 bases at J; junction bases unmatched: 10. The V gene's germline CDR1 is SGDLS and CDR2 YYNGEE. For the CDR3, the DNA is TGTGCCAGCAGCGTAGATATCCAGGGGACAGGGCTTGAAAAACTGTTTTTT. Translated: CASSVDIQGTGLEKLFF.

In nucleotides, the CDR3 is TGTGCCAGCATTCTGGGCGCGGGAAACTACGAGCAGTACTTC. As protein: CASILGAGNYEQYF. The gene calls are TRBV6-5 and TRBJ2-7; tentative D call: TRBD2 (6 bases). The CDR3 runs to 14 residues. The V gene's germline CDR1 is MNHEY and CDR2 SVGAGI. V lost 7 bases, J lost 3 bases, and 16 bases lay in between.

As to this clone: Sequence at one end of the junction differs from germline and may be a read error. The rearrangement joins TRBV18 to TRBJ2-7; TRBD1 aligns across 9 bases. The CDR3 length is 14 residues. The germline gives CDR1 KGHSH, CDR2 LQKENI. Here the CDR3 reads CASSPDRDRALKAF. CDR3 DNA sequence: TGTGCCAGCTCACCCGATCGGGACAGGGCTCTTAAGGCGTTC.

The V and J genes are TRBV7-9 and TRBJ2-2; 12 bases are shared with TRBD1. Germline CDR1 is SEHNR and CDR2 is FQNEAQ (reference sequence). The length of the CDR3 is 21 residues. V shed 5 bases and J 5 bases; nucleotides not matched to a gene: 21. The DNA of the CDR3 is TGTGCCAGCAGCACCCCCCCGGGACAGGGGGCGGTGAGAAAAGGGACCGGGGAGCTGTTTTTT. Protein product: CASSTPPGQGAVRKGTGELFF.

This rearrangement joins TRBV5-6 to TRBJ1-3; 9 nucleotides align to TRBD1. V was pared by 4 bases and J by 0 bases, with 5 bases of the junction left unmatched. This CDR3 has 16 amino acids. Germline CDR1 reads SGHDT; CDR2 reads YYEEEE. The CDR3 DNA sequence: TGTGCCAGCAGCCCGGACAGGGGCCGCTCTGGAAACACCATATATTTT. It translates to CASSPDRGRSGNTIYF. The full variable domain, completed using reference TRBV5-6 and TRBJ1-3, is DAGVTQSPTHLIKTRGQQVTLRCSPKSGHDTVSWYQQALGQGPQFIFQYYEEEERQRGNFPDRFSGHQFPNYSSELNVNALLLGDSALYLCASSPDRGRSGNTIYFGEGSWLTVV.

This clone was found a few times. This chain connects TRBV20-1 to TRBJ1-4, with a possible D match to TRBD1 (6 bases). Trimming removed 3 bases from V and 4 bases from J, with 12 bases in between. Germline V gene lookup returns CDR1 DFQATT and CDR2 SNEGSKA (reference sequence). The CDR3 spans 14 residues. For the CDR3, the DNA is TGCAGTGCTAGTCGCGGACAGTTTAATGAAAAACTGTTTTTT. It specifies CSASRGQFNEKLFF.

This chain connects TRBV7-2 to TRBJ2-3; 9 nucleotides line up with TRBD2. CDR1 SGHTA and CDR2 FQGNSA come from the germline V gene. V lost 5 bases, J lost 0 bases, and 15 bases stayed unmatched. This CDR3 is built from 19 residues. The CDR3 spells CASSPLSGGSLASTDTQYF. Here the CDR3 DNA reads TGTGCCAGCAGCCCACTTAGCGGGGGCAGCCTCGCGAGCACAGATACGCAGTATTTT.

This clone was seen a handful of times. The chain uses TRBV19 and TRBJ1-5; the match to TRBD1 covers 10 bases. Per the germline V gene, CDR1 is LNHDA and CDR2 is SQIVND (reference sequence). This CDR3 is built from 14 residues. Unmatched junction bases numbered 3, after V lost 4 bases and J lost 6 bases. CDR3 residues: CASSTGQGGQPQHF. CDR3 sequence (DNA): TGTGCCAGTAGTACAGGACAGGGGGGTCAGCCCCAGCATTTT.

V is TRBV6-6 and J is TRBJ2-1; 7 bases line up with TRBD2. V trimming: 0 bases; J trimming: 7 bases; junction bases outside the gene matches: 6. Germline V gene data show CDR1 as MNHNY and CDR2 as SVGAGI (reference sequence). The CDR3 sequence is 15 residues long. Written as DNA, the CDR3 is TGTGCCAGCAGTTACTCGTCGGGAGGTACTAATGAGCAGTTCTTC. It is translated as CASSYSSGGTNEQFF.

The gene calls are TRBV4-3 and TRBJ2-3; D possibly corresponds to TRBD2 (5 bases). Trimming removed 4 bases from V and 6 bases from J, with 14 bases in between. The CDR3 extends over 14 amino acids. Germline V gene sequence: CDR1 LGHNA, CDR2 YSLEER. The CDR3 coding sequence is TGCGCCAGCAGCCCTCGGGGAAGATTGGATACGCAGTATTTT. Translation: CASSPRGRLDTQYF.

DNA for the CDR3: TGCAGTGCTAGTCAACTAGCTTCCGGTCGTTCCTACAATGAGCAGTTCTTC. Encoded protein: CSASQLASGRSYNEQFF. The chain carries TRBV20-1 and TRBJ2-1, with D maybe TRBD2 (6 bases). V lost 3 bases, J lost 1 base, and 19 bases lay in between. CDR1 and CDR2 (germline): DFQATT, SNEGSKA (reference sequence). The CDR3 loop spans 17 amino acids.

The chain links TRBV18 to TRBJ1-1; weak D call: TRBD1 (5 bases). CDR1 and CDR2 (germline): KGHSH, LQKENI. CDR3 length: 17 amino acids. The V and J ends lost 4 bases and 0 bases respectively, with 18 bases between them. The CDR3 spells CASSLLQGRTMNTEAFF. The CDR3 DNA is TGTGCCAGCTCACTTCTCCAGGGTAGGACCATGAACACTGAAGCTTTCTTT.

This clone was observed a single time. The chain is built from TRBV7-6 and TRBJ2-1; 9 bases line up with TRBD1. Germline assignment: CDR1 SGHVS and CDR2 FNYEAQ. This CDR3 comprises 15 residues. V dropped 1 base and J dropped 10; count of bases not matched to a gene: 8. The DNA for the CDR3 is TGTGCCAGCAGCTTAGGGACAGGGGCCCTAAGGGAGCAGTTCTTC. It translates to CASSLGTGALREQFF.